The sequence of this T cell receptor beta chain was determined in a study of cytomegalovirus exposure and HLA in healthy donors. Study-level points and caveats: In vitro checks showed that a few CMV-associated chains really do target CMV antigens. In an earlier analysis, about 87% or about 30%: the productive usage of most TCR beta V segments.

The PCR ran on 60 Vbeta and 13 Jbeta primers. Data came from immunoSEQ multiplex PCR; TCRdb stores just in-frame clones and leaves some out. The table includes about 94,000 clones, about 80% detected once. Worth noting for this clone: Its antigen is still unknown.

Per germline, CDR1 MNHNS and CDR2 SASEGT. Deletions cut 6 bases from V and 2 bases from J, with 7 bases between. The CDR3 runs 13 residues. The receptor's source is a human donor in good health. The gene calls are TRBV6-1 and TRBJ2-2; no reliable D call. The sequencing input was PBMCs. The CDR3 nucleotides are TGTGCCAGCAGCGATAGAAACACCGGGGAGCTGTTTTTT. Residues: CASSDRNTGELFF.